Listed below are T cell receptor beta chains from one sample, sequenced in a study of sequential checkpoint blockade in melanoma. Clones were read by immunoSEQ multiplex PCR, and TCRdb kept only the in-frame ones, dropping some. The sample has approximately 28,000 clones; 83% are singletons. The specimen was CD8+ T cells sorted from blood (inferred from file names), collected from a patient given nivolumab and ipilimumab in sequence. All receptors derive from a human donor with melanoma. CDR3s include the opening cysteine and the closing phenylalanine or tryptophan. A D gene is named only where the DNA matches it firmly. Rows may omit the clone size; those that give it use once, few, many or a size class.

v_call: TRBV27
j_call: TRBJ2-1
d_call: -
clone_size: -
cdr3_aa: CATLSGAYNEQFF
cdr3_nt: TGTGCCACCCTTAGCGGAGCCTACAATGAGCAGTTCTTC

v_call: TRBV9
j_call: TRBJ2-1
d_call: TRBD1
clone_size: -
cdr3_aa: CASSVGQGSYNEQFF
cdr3_nt: TGTGCCAGCAGCGTAGGACAGGGAAGCTACAATGAGCAGTTCTTC

v_call: TRBV7-6
j_call: TRBJ2-5
d_call: -
clone_size: once
cdr3_aa: CASSSLIAETQYF
cdr3_nt: TGTGCCAGCAGCTCCCTTATAGCGGAGACCCAGTACTTC

v_call: TRBV29-1
j_call: TRBJ2-7
d_call: -
clone_size: -
cdr3_aa: CSVEGVTGTSYEQYF
cdr3_nt: TGCAGCGTTGAAGGTGTGACAGGGACTTCCTACGAGCAGTACTTC

v_call: TRBV11-3
j_call: TRBJ2-7
d_call: TRBD1
clone_size: -
cdr3_aa: CASSRYPGQRYYEQYF
cdr3_nt: TGTGCCAGCAGCCGGTATCCGGGACAGAGATACTACGAGCAGTACTTC

v_call: TRBV27
j_call: TRBJ2-3
d_call: TRBD2
clone_size: -
cdr3_aa: CASSISGATYTQYF
cdr3_nt: TGTGCCAGCAGTATTAGCGGGGCTACGTATACGCAGTATTTT

v_call: TRBV19
j_call: TRBJ2-1
d_call: -
clone_size: -
cdr3_aa: CASSMAGSSYNEQFF
cdr3_nt: TGTGCCAGTAGTATGGCGGGGAGCTCCTACAATGAGCAGTTCTTC

v_call: TRBV28
j_call: TRBJ2-6
d_call: -
clone_size: once
cdr3_aa: CASNRVAAGANVLTF
cdr3_nt: TGTGCCAGCAACAGGGTGGCGGCTGGGGCCAACGTCCTGACTTTC

v_call: TRBV15
j_call: TRBJ2-2
d_call: -
clone_size: -
cdr3_aa: CATSRVRDITGELFF
cdr3_nt: TGTGCCACCAGCAGAGTCAGGGACATAACCGGGGAGCTGTTTTTT

v_call: TRBV7-2
j_call: TRBJ1-2
d_call: TRBD1
clone_size: -
cdr3_aa: CASSASLGQGINYGYTF
cdr3_nt: TGTGCCAGCAGCGCCTCATTGGGACAGGGCATCAACTATGGCTACACCTTC

v_call: TRBV15
j_call: TRBJ2-2
d_call: TRBD2
clone_size: once
cdr3_aa: CATSAVAGGSGELFF
cdr3_nt: TGTGCCACCAGCGCCGTCGCGGGCGGGAGCGGGGAGCTGTTTTTT

v_call: TRBV29-1
j_call: TRBJ2-1
d_call: -
clone_size: -
cdr3_aa: CSVTGLDEQFF
cdr3_nt: TGCAGCGTTACAGGGTTGGATGAGCAGTTCTTC

v_call: TRBV14
j_call: TRBJ2-5
d_call: TRBD2
clone_size: -
cdr3_aa: CASSTPLGRGRLQETQYF
cdr3_nt: TGTGCCAGCAGCACACCCCTTGGGAGGGGTAGATTACAAGAGACCCAGTACTTC

v_call: TRBV6-5
j_call: TRBJ1-5
d_call: -
clone_size: -
cdr3_aa: CASSYRPDQPQHF
cdr3_nt: TGTGCCAGCAGTTACCGTCCAGATCAGCCCCAGCATTTT

v_call: TRBV28
j_call: TRBJ2-7
d_call: -
clone_size: -
cdr3_aa: CASSLDYEQYF
cdr3_nt: TGTGCCAGCAGTCTAGACTACGAGCAGTACTTC

v_call: TRBV4-1
j_call: TRBJ1-6
d_call: -
clone_size: -
cdr3_aa: CASSQDRGPNSPLHF
cdr3_nt: TGCGCCAGCAGCCAAGACAGGGGCCCGAATTCACCCCTCCACTTT

v_call: TRBV7-8
j_call: TRBJ2-1
d_call: -
clone_size: -
cdr3_aa: CASSLEPAPGNEQFF
cdr3_nt: TGTGCCAGCAGCTTAGAGCCGGCGCCGGGTAATGAGCAGTTCTTC

v_call: TRBV6-4
j_call: TRBJ2-1
d_call: TRBD1
clone_size: -
cdr3_aa: CASSEQPGQGDNEQFF
cdr3_nt: TGTGCCAGCAGTGAGCAACCGGGACAGGGTGACAATGAGCAGTTCTTC

v_call: TRBV6-6
j_call: TRBJ2-3
d_call: TRBD2
clone_size: few
cdr3_aa: CASSILAGVGADTQYF
cdr3_nt: TGTGCCAGCAGTATTCTAGCGGGGGTCGGGGCAGATACGCAGTATTTT

v_call: TRBV11-2
j_call: TRBJ2-7
d_call: -
clone_size: -
cdr3_aa: CASSLGPSYEQYF
cdr3_nt: TGTGCCAGCAGCTTAGGGCCCTCCTACGAGCAGTACTTC

v_call: TRBV7-2
j_call: TRBJ1-6
d_call: -
clone_size: once
cdr3_aa: CASSIQGNSPLHF
cdr3_nt: TGTGCCAGCAGCATCCAGGGAAATTCACCCCTCCACTTT

v_call: TRBV7-9
j_call: TRBJ1-5
d_call: TRBD1
clone_size: -
cdr3_aa: CASSLAGGQPQHF
cdr3_nt: TGTGCCAGCAGCTTGGCAGGGGGTCAGCCCCAGCATTTT

v_call: TRBV7-2
j_call: TRBJ1-2
d_call: -
clone_size: -
cdr3_aa: CASSAGPENGYTF
cdr3_nt: TGTGCCAGCAGCGCGGGCCCGGAGAATGGCTACACCTTC

v_call: TRBV27
j_call: TRBJ2-1
d_call: TRBD2
clone_size: medium-sized
cdr3_aa: CASSLLAGGRNEQFF
cdr3_nt: TGTGCCAGCAGCCTATTAGCGGGAGGGCGCAATGAGCAGTTCTTC

v_call: TRBV10-2
j_call: TRBJ2-7
d_call: TRBD1
clone_size: -
cdr3_aa: CASSESMGQSYEQYF
cdr3_nt: TGCGCCAGCAGTGAGTCGATGGGACAGAGCTACGAGCAGTACTTC

v_call: TRBV5-1
j_call: TRBJ2-7
d_call: TRBD1
clone_size: -
cdr3_aa: CASSFGQGLSYEQYF
cdr3_nt: TGCGCCAGCAGCTTCGGACAGGGTTTGTCCTACGAGCAGTACTTC

v_call: TRBV5-6
j_call: TRBJ2-7
d_call: TRBD2
clone_size: -
cdr3_aa: CASSLGTGGREQYF
cdr3_nt: TGTGCCAGCAGCCTTGGGACGGGGGGACGGGAGCAGTACTTC

v_call: TRBV4-1
j_call: TRBJ2-7
d_call: -
clone_size: -
cdr3_aa: CASSQDPDRTPYYEQYF
cdr3_nt: TGCGCCAGCAGCCAAGACCCTGACAGGACCCCTTACTACGAGCAGTACTTC

v_call: TRBV29-1
j_call: TRBJ2-2
d_call: TRBD2
clone_size: -
cdr3_aa: CSTSGESNTGELFF
cdr3_nt: TGCAGCACTAGCGGGGAGTCGAACACCGGGGAGCTGTTTTTT

v_call: TRBV7-9
j_call: TRBJ2-1
d_call: TRBD2
clone_size: -
cdr3_aa: CASRPSSGGISYNEQFF
cdr3_nt: TGTGCCAGCAGGCCCTCTAGCGGGGGGATCTCCTACAATGAGCAGTTCTTC

v_call: TRBV6-5
j_call: TRBJ2-7
d_call: -
clone_size: -
cdr3_aa: CASSYSGGQGAYEQYF
cdr3_nt: TGTGCCAGCAGTTACTCGGGAGGTCAGGGGGCCTACGAGCAGTACTTC

v_call: TRBV5-8
j_call: TRBJ2-3
d_call: TRBD1
clone_size: -
cdr3_aa: CASSLSTGLTDTQYF
cdr3_nt: TGTGCCAGCAGCTTGTCGACAGGGTTGACAGATACGCAGTATTTT

v_call: TRBV6-4
j_call: TRBJ2-1
d_call: -
clone_size: -
cdr3_aa: CASSDGGGADEQFF
cdr3_nt: TGTGCCAGCAGTGATGGAGGGGGGGCCGATGAGCAGTTCTTC

v_call: TRBV4-3
j_call: TRBJ1-2
d_call: -
clone_size: -
cdr3_aa: CASSQDGGGDYGYTF
cdr3_nt: TGCGCCAGCAGCCAAGATGGCGGGGGGGACTATGGCTACACCTTC

v_call: TRBV10-3
j_call: TRBJ1-1
d_call: TRBD1
clone_size: -
cdr3_aa: CATGPGQGAPYTEAFF
cdr3_nt: TGTGCCACCGGTCCGGGACAGGGGGCCCCGTACACTGAAGCTTTCTTT

v_call: TRBV6-1
j_call: TRBJ2-3
d_call: -
clone_size: -
cdr3_aa: CASSEESVAVRDTQYF
cdr3_nt: TGTGCCAGCAGTGAAGAGTCAGTGGCTGTTCGCGATACGCAGTATTTT

v_call: TRBV29-1
j_call: TRBJ2-5
d_call: TRBD1
clone_size: -
cdr3_aa: CSADKTYRGEETQYF
cdr3_nt: TGCAGCGCAGATAAAACCTACAGGGGGGAAGAGACCCAGTACTTC

v_call: TRBV11-2
j_call: TRBJ2-7
d_call: TRBD2
clone_size: -
cdr3_aa: CASRPTSGSPYEQYF
cdr3_nt: TGTGCCAGCAGGCCGACTAGCGGGAGTCCCTACGAGCAGTACTTC

v_call: TRBV29-1
j_call: TRBJ1-1
d_call: -
clone_size: -
cdr3_aa: CSVKQVPRTEAFF
cdr3_nt: TGCAGCGTTAAGCAAGTACCGAGGACTGAAGCTTTCTTT

v_call: TRBV28
j_call: TRBJ2-1
d_call: TRBD2
clone_size: -
cdr3_aa: CASSLPWTSGRGNEQFF
cdr3_nt: TGTGCCAGCAGTTTACCTTGGACTAGCGGGAGGGGTAATGAGCAGTTCTTC

v_call: TRBV13
j_call: TRBJ2-1
d_call: TRBD2
clone_size: -
cdr3_aa: CASGERETGNEQFF
cdr3_nt: TGTGCCAGCGGGGAGCGGGAGACAGGCAATGAGCAGTTCTTC

v_call: TRBV7-9
j_call: TRBJ2-1
d_call: -
clone_size: medium-sized
cdr3_aa: CASSHSLDAGYNEQFF
cdr3_nt: TGTGCCAGCAGCCATAGCTTGGATGCCGGGTACAATGAGCAGTTCTTC

v_call: TRBV27
j_call: TRBJ2-6
d_call: TRBD1
clone_size: once
cdr3_aa: CASSFLPPGTGGYSGANVLTF
cdr3_nt: TGTGCCAGCAGTTTCCTACCTCCCGGGACAGGAGGCTACTCTGGGGCCAACGTCCTGACTTTC

v_call: TRBV9
j_call: TRBJ1-1
d_call: TRBD1
clone_size: once
cdr3_aa: CASSVGWTGHSSEAFF
cdr3_nt: TGTGCCAGCAGCGTAGGATGGACAGGGCACTCCTCTGAAGCTTTCTTT

v_call: TRBV7-8
j_call: TRBJ1-2
d_call: -
clone_size: -
cdr3_aa: CASSPHPQGRSGYTF
cdr3_nt: TGTGCCAGCAGCCCGCACCCACAGGGTAGAAGTGGCTACACCTTC

v_call: TRBV11-2
j_call: TRBJ2-1
d_call: TRBD2
clone_size: -
cdr3_aa: CASSPGTSGRRGEQFF
cdr3_nt: TGTGCCAGCAGCCCCGGGACTAGCGGGAGGAGGGGTGAGCAGTTCTTC

v_call: TRBV13
j_call: TRBJ2-5
d_call: -
clone_size: -
cdr3_aa: CASSSQLVDQETQYF
cdr3_nt: TGTGCCAGCAGCTCACAACTAGTAGACCAAGAGACCCAGTACTTC

v_call: TRBV19
j_call: TRBJ2-7
d_call: TRBD1
clone_size: -
cdr3_aa: CASSIVWTGGSEQYF
cdr3_nt: TGTGCCAGTAGTATAGTGTGGACAGGGGGGAGCGAGCAGTACTTC